A selection of T cell receptor beta chains follows, all from one sample in a study of CD4 T cells in relation to SARS-CoV-2 and coronaviruses. No antigens are known for them. The protocol was immunoSEQ multiplex PCR, while the TCRdb copy is restricted to in-frame clones and leaves out a portion. The sample consists of about 24,000 clones, around 67% of them appearing once. Sequencing input: CD4+ T cells from PBMCs, cultured in vitro. The receptors originated from a human donor in good health. Each CDR3 is given with its conserved first and last residue. A D gene is named only where the DNA matches it firmly. The size of a clone is reported for some rows only, either as once, few or many, or as a class for expanded clones.

-	-	TRBV5-1	TRBJ2-5	TGCGCCAGCAGCCCGGGGACACAAGAGACCCAGTACTTC	CASSPGTQETQYF
-	-	TRBV9	TRBJ2-1	TGTGCCAGCAGCGTATCCCGGGATGAGCAGTTCTTC	CASSVSRDEQFF
-	-	TRBV11-2	TRBJ1-2	TGTGCCAGCGGATCCGGGGCGCATAACTATGGCTACACCTTC	CASGSGAHNYGYTF
-	-	TRBV4-2	TRBJ2-5	TGTGCCAGCAGCCAAGACCAGCAAGAGACCCAGTACTTC	CASSQDQQETQYF
-	-	TRBV5-1	TRBJ2-2	TGCGCCAGCAAAGCGTGGGGTTATGAAGAGGACACCGGGGAGCTGTTTTTT	CASKAWGYEEDTGELFF
-	-	TRBV30	TRBJ1-3	TGTGCCTGGTTGGTGGGTGACTCTGGAAACACCATATATTTT	CAWLVGDSGNTIYF
-	-	TRBV6-6	TRBJ1-1	TGTGCCAGCAGGACAACAGGTGAAGCTTTCTTT	CASRTTGEAFF
-	-	TRBV19	TRBJ2-1	TGTGCCACCTCCAATCCGCAGGGAGCCCGGGATGAGCAGTTCTTC	CATSNPQGARDEQFF
-	-	TRBV29-1	TRBJ1-2	TGCAGCGTTGAAGTTCAAGGCCCGAGATATGGCTACACCTTC	CSVEVQGPRYGYTF
TRBD1	-	TRBV19	TRBJ2-5	TGTGCCAGTAGCCAAACCCCAACCGGGACAGAAGAGACCCAGTACTTC	CASSQTPTGTEETQYF
TRBD2	-	TRBV2	TRBJ2-1	TGTGCCAGTTTGGCCGGGAGGCGGGCTTCCTACAATGAGCAGTTCTTC	CASLAGRRASYNEQFF
-	-	TRBV2	TRBJ2-5	TGTGCCAGCAGTACGAGGGCAGGGCTGGAGACCCAGTACTTC	CASSTRAGLETQYF
TRBD2	-	TRBV5-1	TRBJ2-7	TGCGCCAGCAGCACCGGGACTAGCGGTCCCTACGAGCAGTACTTC	CASSTGTSGPYEQYF
TRBD1	-	TRBV18	TRBJ1-1	TGTGCCAGCTCACCGAGGACAGGGGGGGATACTGAAGCTTTCTTT	CASSPRTGGDTEAFF
-	-	TRBV30	TRBJ1-1	TGTGCCTGGAGTCTCGGGTGGATGAACACTGAAGCTTTCTTT	CAWSLGWMNTEAFF
TRBD1	-	TRBV5-1	TRBJ2-7	TGCGCCAGCTTCGGCGGAGCAGGGGGCGAGCAGTACTTC	CASFGGAGGEQYF
TRBD1	few	TRBV5-1	TRBJ2-2	TGCGCCAGCAGCTTATCCGGGACAGGGAGTCGAGACGGGGAGCTGTTTTTT	CASSLSGTGSRDGELFF
-	-	TRBV7-6	TRBJ2-1	TGTGCCAGCAGCTTCACCCCAGGCAATGAGCAGTTCTTC	CASSFTPGNEQFF
-	few	TRBV4-1	TRBJ2-1	TGCGCCAGCAGCCAAGATTCCTCGGGCTATGAGCAGTTCTTC	CASSQDSSGYEQFF
TRBD2	few	TRBV5-4	TRBJ2-2	TGTGCCAGCAGCCTTGGGCTTAGCGGGAGGTTTCCCGGGGAGCTGTTTTTT	CASSLGLSGRFPGELFF
TRBD1	once	TRBV4-1	TRBJ2-6	TGCGCCAGCAGCCGGGCTGCAGGGGGCGCTGGGGCCAACGTCCTGACTTTC	CASSRAAGGAGANVLTF
-	-	TRBV19	TRBJ2-3	TGTGCCAGTAGTCCCAAAAGCACAGATACGCAGTATTTT	CASSPKSTDTQYF
TRBD1	-	TRBV9	TRBJ2-3	TGTGCCAGCAGCGTAGCCGGGACAGGTGCCCCAGATACGCAGTATTTT	CASSVAGTGAPDTQYF
-	-	TRBV5-5	TRBJ2-4	TGTGCCAGCAGCACCCGGGGCAGGGAAAACATTCAGTACTTC	CASSTRGRENIQYF
-	-	TRBV5-8	TRBJ2-5	TGTGCCAGCAGCATGGGGTGGGCTAGCGATATACAAGAGACCCAGTACTTC	CASSMGWASDIQETQYF
-	-	TRBV10-2	TRBJ1-3	TGCGCCAGCAGTGAGGACGCTACTAGAGAAGACACCATATATTTT	CASSEDATREDTIYF
-	-	TRBV30	TRBJ1-4	TGTGCCTGTCAGGGGACGGCTGAAAAACTGTTTTTT	CACQGTAEKLFF
-	-	TRBV28	TRBJ1-3	TGTGCCAGCACTACGGCGGAGGGTAGAAACACCATATATTTT	CASTTAEGRNTIYF
-	-	TRBV4-1	TRBJ2-1	TGCGCCAGCAGCCAAGATGCTACATCGGGGTTTGGTGAGCAGTTCTTC	CASSQDATSGFGEQFF
-	-	TRBV4-1	TRBJ1-2	TGCGCCAGCAGCCAAGATCGATGGGACGGCTACACCTTC	CASSQDRWDGYTF
-	-	TRBV6-5	TRBJ1-2	TGTGCCAGCAGTTACTCGAATAGAGGCGATGGCTACACCTTC	CASSYSNRGDGYTF
-	once	TRBV10-3	TRBJ2-5	TGTGCCATCAGTGACGGGCCTCCGACTCAAGAGACCCAGTACTTC	CAISDGPPTQETQYF
TRBD2	-	TRBV11-2	TRBJ2-5	TGTGCCAGCAGCGACGAGACTAGCGGGGGCCAAGAGACCCAGTACTTC	CASSDETSGGQETQYF
-	-	TRBV5-1	TRBJ2-3	TGCGCCAGCAGCGACGGGACTCTTAGGCCCGCTAGCACAGATACGCAGTATTTT	CASSDGTLRPASTDTQYF
-	-	TRBV19	TRBJ2-2	TGTGCCAGTAGTATCTTCGATAGGACCGGGGAGCTGTTTTTT	CASSIFDRTGELFF
TRBD1	-	TRBV7-9	TRBJ1-2	TGTGCCAGCAGCTTACCGGGACAGGAGTGCACCTTC	CASSLPGQECTF
-	-	TRBV30	TRBJ1-6	TGTGCCTGGAGTGAAGAGGCCCATAATTCACCCCTCCACTTT	CAWSEEAHNSPLHF
-	once	TRBV9	TRBJ1-1	TGTGCCAGCAGCGTAGGTGGGCAACCGGCTTTCTTT	CASSVGGQPAFF
-	-	TRBV10-1	TRBJ1-1	TGCGCCAGCAGTTTTACAGGGCTGAACACTGAAGCTTTCTTT	CASSFTGLNTEAFF
-	-	TRBV28	TRBJ2-7	TGTGCCACATATTCCGGGGGCCTCGAGCAGTACTTC	CATYSGGLEQYF
-	-	TRBV24-1	TRBJ2-3	TGTGCCACCAGTGGTTCAGGAACCACAGATACGCAGTATTTT	CATSGSGTTDTQYF
TRBD2	few	TRBV7-2	TRBJ2-1	TGTGCCAGCAGCCAATTAACCCCACTAGCGGGAGTGCAGTTCTTC	CASSQLTPLAGVQFF
TRBD1	-	TRBV7-2	TRBJ1-5	TGTGCCAGCAGCCTTCCAGGGGGCCAGCCCCAGCATTTT	CASSLPGGQPQHF
-	-	TRBV27	TRBJ1-5	TGTGCCAGCAGCGACCAGGATCGACAGCCCCAGCATTTT	CASSDQDRQPQHF
-	few	TRBV11-1	TRBJ2-2	TGTGCCAGCAGCTTATCAGAGACCGGGGAGCTGTTTTTT	CASSLSETGELFF
TRBD2	-	TRBV7-3	TRBJ2-4	TGTGCCAGCAGCAACAGCGGGGGTGGGAACATTCAGTACTTC	CASSNSGGGNIQYF
TRBD2	-	TRBV6-1	TRBJ2-7	TGTGCCAGCAGTGTACGGCGGGCGGGGGGCGATTCTTCCTACGAGCAGTACTTC	CASSVRRAGGDSSYEQYF
TRBD2	-	TRBV5-1	TRBJ2-5	TGCGCCAGCAGCTTGGAACTAGCGGGGACCCAGTACTTC	CASSLELAGTQYF
-	-	TRBV7-3	TRBJ2-5	TGTGCCAGCAGCTTAAGACCCCAAGAGACCCAGTACTTC	CASSLRPQETQYF
-	few	TRBV12-3/TRBV12-4	TRBJ2-3	TGTGCCAGCAGGTGGGGGGGCGCGGGTACGCAGTATTTT	CASRWGGAGTQYF
TRBD2	large	TRBV29-1	TRBJ2-3	TGCAGCGTCAATCCGGGACTAGCGGGAGAGATAGGTACAGATACGCAGTATTTT	CSVNPGLAGEIGTDTQYF
-	few	TRBV3-1/TRBV3-2	TRBJ1-5	TGTGCCAGCAGCCAAGACAGAGATCAGCCCCAGCATTTT	CASSQDRDQPQHF
-	-	TRBV5-1	TRBJ1-4	TGCGCCAGCAGCTTGGATGGGGGCCAGCTGTTTTTT	CASSLDGGQLFF
TRBD1	-	TRBV18	TRBJ1-1	TGTGCCAGCTCACCACGAGGGGGCCGGGAAGAAGCTTTCTTT	CASSPRGGREEAFF
-	-	TRBV21-1	TRBJ2-7	TGTGCCAGCAGCTCCCTCCGGGGCTCCTACGAGCAGTACTTC	CASSSLRGSYEQYF
TRBD2	-	TRBV27	TRBJ2-7	TGTGCCAGCAGTCCGCCCGGTAGCGGGAGGGCCGTTCTATCCTCCGAGCAGTACTTC	CASSPPGSGRAVLSSEQYF
-	once	TRBV24-1	TRBJ2-5	TGTGCCACCAGTGATTTAAGGGGTGGGGAGACCCAGTACTTC	CATSDLRGGETQYF